This TCR beta chain comes out of a study of T cell responses to AZD1222 COVID-19 vaccine. Looked up from germline, CDR1 is SGHAT and CDR2 is FQNNGV. This CDR3 region has 11 residues. V lost 6 bases and J lost 6, with 8 bases in between. Overall study results and limits: An increase in Spike-specific TCR breadth and depth was observed after two AZD1222 doses.

Repertoires were generated with immunoSEQ multiplex PCR, while TCRdb's copy carries only in-frame clones and drops some. The data show some 140,000 clones, 93% seen once. Comments on this clone: Its specificity is unknown.

This sequence originates from an adult in good health. Sample: peripheral blood, taken on day 0 of AZD1222 vaccination. The chain has TRBV11-2 and TRBJ1-1; D is ambiguous. CDR3 nucleotides: TGTGCCAGCAGGGAAAAGTCTGAAGCTTTCTTT. Translation: CASREKSEAFF.